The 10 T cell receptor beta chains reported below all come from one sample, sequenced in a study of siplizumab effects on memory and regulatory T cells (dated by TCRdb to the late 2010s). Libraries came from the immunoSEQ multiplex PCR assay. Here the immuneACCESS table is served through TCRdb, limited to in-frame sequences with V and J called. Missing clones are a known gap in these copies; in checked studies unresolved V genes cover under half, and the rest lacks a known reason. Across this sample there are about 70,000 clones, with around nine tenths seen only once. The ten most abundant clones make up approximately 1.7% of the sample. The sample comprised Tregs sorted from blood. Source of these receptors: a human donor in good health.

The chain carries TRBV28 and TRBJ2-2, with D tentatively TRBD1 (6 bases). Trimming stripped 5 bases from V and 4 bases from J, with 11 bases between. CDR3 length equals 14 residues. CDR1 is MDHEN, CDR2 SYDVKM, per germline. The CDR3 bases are TGTGCCAGCAGTAGGGAAGGGGGCACCGGGGAGCTGTTTTTT. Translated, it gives CASSREGGTGELFF. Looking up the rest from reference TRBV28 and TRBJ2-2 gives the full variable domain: DVKVTQSSRYLVKRTGEKVFLECVQDMDHENMFWYRQDPGLGLRLIYFSYDVKMKEKGDIPEGYSVSREKKERFSLILESASTNQTSMYLCASSREGGTGELFFGEGSRLTVL.

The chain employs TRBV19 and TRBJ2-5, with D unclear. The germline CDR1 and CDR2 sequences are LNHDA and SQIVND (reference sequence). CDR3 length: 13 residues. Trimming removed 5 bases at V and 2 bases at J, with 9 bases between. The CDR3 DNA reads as TGTGCCAGTAGTGCCCTAGTTCAAGAGACCCAGTACTTC. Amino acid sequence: CASSALVQETQYF.

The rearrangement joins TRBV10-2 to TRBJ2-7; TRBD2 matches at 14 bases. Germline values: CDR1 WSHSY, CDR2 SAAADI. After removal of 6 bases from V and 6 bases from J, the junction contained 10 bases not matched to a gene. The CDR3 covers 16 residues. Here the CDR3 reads CASRDQGLAGVREQYF. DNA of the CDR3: TGCGCCAGCAGGGACCAGGGACTAGCGGGAGTACGCGAGCAGTACTTC.

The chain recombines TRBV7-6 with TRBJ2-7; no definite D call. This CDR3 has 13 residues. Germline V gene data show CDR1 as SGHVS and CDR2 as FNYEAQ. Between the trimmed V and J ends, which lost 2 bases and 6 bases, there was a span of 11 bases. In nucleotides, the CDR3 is TGTGCCAGCAGCTTAACGTTGTTTAGCGAGCAGTACTTC. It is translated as CASSLTLFSEQYF.

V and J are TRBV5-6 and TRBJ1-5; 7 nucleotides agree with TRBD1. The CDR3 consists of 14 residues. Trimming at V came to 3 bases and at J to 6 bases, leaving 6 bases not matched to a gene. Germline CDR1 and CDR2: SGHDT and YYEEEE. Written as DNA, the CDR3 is TGTGCCAGCAGCTCAGACAGGGCGGCTCAGCCCCAGCATTTT. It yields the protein CASSSDRAAQPQHF.

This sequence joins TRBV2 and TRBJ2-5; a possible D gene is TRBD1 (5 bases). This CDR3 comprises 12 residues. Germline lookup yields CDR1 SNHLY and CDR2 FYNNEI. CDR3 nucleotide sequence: TGTACCACCCCAGAGGCAGGGGAGACCCAGTACTTC. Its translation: CTTPEAGETQYF.

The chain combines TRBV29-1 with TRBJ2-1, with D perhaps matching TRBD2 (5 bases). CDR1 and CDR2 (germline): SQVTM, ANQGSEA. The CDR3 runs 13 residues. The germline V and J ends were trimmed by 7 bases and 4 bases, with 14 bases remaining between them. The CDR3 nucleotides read TGCAGCGCCCAGAGGACTGTTTACAATGAGCAGTTCTTC. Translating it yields CSAQRTVYNEQFF.

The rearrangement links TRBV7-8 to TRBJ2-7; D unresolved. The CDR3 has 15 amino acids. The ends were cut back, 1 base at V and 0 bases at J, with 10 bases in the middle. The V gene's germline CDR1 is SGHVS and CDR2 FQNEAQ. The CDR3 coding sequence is TGTGCCAGCAGCTTAGTTGGTATTACCTCCTACGAGCAGTACTTC. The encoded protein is CASSLVGITSYEQYF.

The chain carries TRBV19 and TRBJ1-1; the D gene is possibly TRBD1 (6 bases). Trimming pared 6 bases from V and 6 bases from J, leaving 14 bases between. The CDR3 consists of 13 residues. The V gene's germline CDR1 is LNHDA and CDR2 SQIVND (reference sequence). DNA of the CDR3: TGTGCCAGTAGCCGGGCCGGGGGCGCTGAAGCTTTCTTT. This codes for CASSRAGGAEAFF.

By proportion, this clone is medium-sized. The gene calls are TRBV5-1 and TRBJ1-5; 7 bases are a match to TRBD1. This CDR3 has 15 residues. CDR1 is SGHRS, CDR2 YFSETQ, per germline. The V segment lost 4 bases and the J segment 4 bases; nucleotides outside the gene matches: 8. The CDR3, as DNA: TGCGCCAGCAGCACCGGACAGGCTGGTAATCAGCCCCAGCATTTT. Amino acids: CASSTGQAGNQPQHF.